Below are 9 T cell receptor beta chains sequenced from a single sample in a study of beta chain features in type 1 diabetes. No cognate antigen is known for these TCRs. The study, taken as a whole, reports: Significant though moderate, a shortening of TCRB CDR3s appeared in all four CD4+ subsets of Type 1 diabetes patients.

Every isolated RNA sample was fully reverse transcribed, so sequencing captured expressed TCRB transcripts. Profiling relied on immunoSEQ multiplex PCR, and the TCRdb table lists in-frame clones only, not all of them. The sample yields 100,000 to 150,000 clones, 9% seen once. Sequences were obtained from central memory CD4+ T cells from blood. Receptors were obtained from a man younger than 45 with type 1 diabetes.

A few counts support this clone. The chain recombines TRBV20-1 with TRBJ1-1; D is unclear. V was cut by 2 bases and J by 11 bases, with 12 bases left in between. Germline CDR1 DFQATT, CDR2 SNEGSKA (reference sequence). The CDR3 runs to 11 residues. In DNA, the CDR3 is TGCAGTGCTAGAACGTCGGTCGGGGCTTTCTTT. It translates to CSARTSVGAFF.

The chain recombines TRBV5-1 with TRBJ2-7; D perhaps matches TRBD1 (5 bases). Germline CDR1 reads SGHRS; CDR2 reads YFSETQ. CDR3 length: 13 residues. The V end was cut by 0 bases, the J end by 6 bases, with 10 bases between. Here the CDR3 DNA reads TGCGCCAGCAGCTTGGAAGGGGCCCGCGAGCAGTACTTC. This encodes CASSLEGAREQYF.

In this sample, this clone turned up a few times. The chain has TRBV7-6 and TRBJ2-5; perhaps TRBD1 as D (6 bases). CDR3 size: 16 residues. Trimming took off 1 base at V and 5 bases at J, with 17 bases between the two ends. Germline V gene data show CDR1 as SGHVS and CDR2 as FNYEAQ. The CDR3 region has the DNA TGTGCCAGCAGCTTAGGCAACAGGGTAGTAGGGGAGACCCAGTACTTC. Translation: CASSLGNRVVGETQYF.

This clone has more than one count but fewer than ten. One end of the junction varies from germline; a read error may be responsible. The chain has TRBV7-9 and TRBJ1-5, with D unclear. Germline V CDR1 and CDR2: SEHNR, FQNEAQ (reference sequence). The CDR3 runs 15 residues. This CDR3 is CASSQDPTVNQPQHF. Here the CDR3 DNA reads TGCGCCAGCAGCCAAGATCCCACAGTAAATCAGCCCCAGCATTTT.

The chain has TRBV2 and TRBJ2-7, with 14 bases that match TRBD2. The CDR3 contains 14 residues. CDR1 is SNHLY, CDR2 FYNNEI, per germline. V shed 10 bases and J 5 bases; nucleotides not matched to a gene: 7. The CDR3 loop reads CATPGLAGDHEQYF. For the CDR3, the DNA is TGTGCCACCCCGGGACTAGCGGGGGACCACGAGCAGTACTTC.

J is TRBJ1-1 and V is TRBV6-5; unclear D gene. The V end lost 5 bases, the J end lost 1 base, and 8 bases lay between the germline ends. Germline CDR1 and CDR2: MNHEY and SVGAGI. The CDR3 runs 13 residues. The CDR3 region has the DNA TGTGCCAGCAGTAAACAGCAGAACACTGAAGCTTTCTTT. Its translation is CASSKQQNTEAFF.

This chain uses TRBV4-3 with TRBJ2-3; 10 bases line up with TRBD2. Germline-derived CDR1 and CDR2 are LGHNA and YSLEER. The J segment lost 5 bases and the V segment lost 4 bases, leaving 3 bases of the junction unmatched. This CDR3 is built from 14 residues. The CDR3 nucleotides read TGCGCCAGCAGCCCGAGGACTAGCGGAGATACGCAGTATTTT. Translated, it gives CASSPRTSGDTQYF.

The chain combines TRBV29-1 with TRBJ2-7; weak D call: TRBD1 (6 bases). This CDR3 has 11 amino acids. The V gene's germline CDR1 is SQVTM and CDR2 ANQGSEA. Trimming removed 7 bases from V and 5 bases from J, with 12 bases in between. The CDR3 nucleotides are TGCAGCGCAGGGGTTCTCGACGAGCAGTACTTC. This codes for CSAGVLDEQYF.

This clone has a handful of counts. CDR3 coding DNA: TGTGCCATCAGCGGGGGGGACAGTAGCTCCTACGAGCAGTACTTC. Encoded protein: CAISGGDSSSYEQYF. This chain uses TRBV10-3 with TRBJ2-7; D perhaps matches TRBD2 (8 bases). The CDR3 is 15 amino acids. V was pared by 6 bases and J by 0 bases, with 15 bases between. CDR1 and CDR2 (germline): ENHRY, SYGVKD.